Included here is one T cell receptor (beta chain) sequence, with context. The antigen is undetermined. This specimen belongs to a study of T cell responses to AZD1222 COVID-19 vaccine. Study-wide points: Sampling that yielded the repertoires occurred only after the peak T cell response. Only a handful of AZD1222 recipients, roughly six in all, had baseline seropositivity. Females made up more of the donors, who were largely white British, and clonal diversity may have come out too low.

Clones were read by immunoSEQ multiplex PCR, and TCRdb kept only the in-frame ones, dropping some. The sample carries 110,000 to 150,000 clones, roughly 93% recorded once. In germline, CDR1 is MNHEY, CDR2 SMNVEV (reference sequence). The CDR3 has 13 residues. Trimming left V 7 bases short and J 0 bases short, with 9 bases between. The sample was peripheral blood, taken on day 0 of AZD1222 vaccination. J is TRBJ1-1 and V is TRBV27, with TRBD1 as a possible D gene (5 bases). The sequence was collected from an adult in good health. As DNA, the CDR3 is TGTGCCAGCATGGGGCATTTGAACACTGAAGCTTTCTTT. Its protein product is CASMGHLNTEAFF.